This T cell receptor beta chain was identified during a study of T cells after yellow fever vaccination. Study results and limitations: A limited proportion of clonotypes was detected within both the CD4 and CD8 compartments. A large majority of primary-vaccination clones showed up again after the booster (96% CD4, roughly 91% CD8).

The ends were cut back, 4 bases at V and 0 bases at J, with 14 bases in the middle. The CDR3 extends over 15 amino acids. Germline assignment: CDR1 SQVTM and CDR2 ANQGSEA. This clonotype showed up just a few times. The antigen remains unidentified. Each CDR3 protein gets one entry after TCRdb re-called the 5' RACE reads with MiXCR. The table records some 70,000 distinct CDR3 sequences, over 6% of them present only once. This chain uses TRBV29-1 with TRBJ2-3; unclear D gene. This TCR came from a man aged 18 to 30 who received the YFV17D yellow fever vaccine. Sequencing was performed on CD8+ T cells sorted from PBMCs, taken roughly 46 days after the first yellow fever vaccination. CDR3 sequence reads: CSVVPGQFSTDTQYF. CDR3 in DNA: TGCAGCGTTGTCCCGGGTCAGTTCAGCACAGATACGCAGTATTTT.